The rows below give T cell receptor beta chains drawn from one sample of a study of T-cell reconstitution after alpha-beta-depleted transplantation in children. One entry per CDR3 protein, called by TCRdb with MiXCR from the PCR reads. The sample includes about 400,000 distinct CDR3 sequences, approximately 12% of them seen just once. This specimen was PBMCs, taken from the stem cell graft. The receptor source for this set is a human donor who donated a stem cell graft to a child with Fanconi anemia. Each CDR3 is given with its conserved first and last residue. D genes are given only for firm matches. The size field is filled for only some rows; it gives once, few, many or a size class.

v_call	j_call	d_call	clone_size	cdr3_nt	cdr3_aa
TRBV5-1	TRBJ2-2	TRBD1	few	TGCGCCAGCAGCTTGGCCCCCGGGACAGGCACCGGGGAGCTGTTTTTT	CASSLAPGTGTGELFF
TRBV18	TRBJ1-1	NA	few	TGTGCCAGCTCACTTAACCTTCGACAGGAGATGAACACTGAAGCTTTCTTT	CASSLNLRQEMNTEAFF
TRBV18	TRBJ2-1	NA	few	TGTGCCAGCTCACCAACCCCGGGTTCGGTTAGGGAGCAGTTCTTC	CASSPTPGSVREQFF
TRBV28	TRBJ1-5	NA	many	TGTGCCTGCTCGGGGGCAACTCAGCCCCAGCATTTT	CACSGATQPQHF
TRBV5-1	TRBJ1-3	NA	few	TGCGCCAGCAGCCCACTACCTTACTCTGGAAACACCATATATTTT	CASSPLPYSGNTIYF
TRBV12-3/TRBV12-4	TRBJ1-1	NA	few	TGTGCCAGCAGTTTAAGACAGAGAGCTTTCTTT	CASSLRQRAFF
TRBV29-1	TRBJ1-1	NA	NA	TGCAGCGCCGCGGACGGTTTGAACACTGAAGCTTTCTTT	CSAADGLNTEAFF
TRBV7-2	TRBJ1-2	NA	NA	TGTGCCAGCAGCTTAGCAGGGGCCTCCTGGGGCTACACCTTC	CASSLAGASWGYTF
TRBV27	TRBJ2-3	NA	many	TGTGCCAGCAGTTGGAGCACAGATACGCAGTATTTT	CASSWSTDTQYF
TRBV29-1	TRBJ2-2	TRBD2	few	TGCAGCGTTGCGGGGACTAGCGGGGGAAGGAACACCGGGGAGCTGTTTTTT	CSVAGTSGGRNTGELFF
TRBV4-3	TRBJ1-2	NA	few	TGCGCCAGCAGCCAAGATGATCGGCCGGGGCACTATGGCTACACCTTC	CASSQDDRPGHYGYTF
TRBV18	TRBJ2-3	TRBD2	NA	TGTGCCAGCTCATTGAAGCGGGGGCCAATCACAGATACGCAGTATTTT	CASSLKRGPITDTQYF
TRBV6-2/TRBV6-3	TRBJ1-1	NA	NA	TGTGCCAGCAGTTACACTGGGCTTTCCGAGGGAACTGAAGCTTTCTTT	CASSYTGLSEGTEAFF
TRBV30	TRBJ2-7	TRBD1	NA	TGTGCCTGGAGTGTCTGGAGTAGGGACAGAGGTTTTTACGAGCAGTACTTC	CAWSVWSRDRGFYEQYF
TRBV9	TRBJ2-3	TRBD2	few	TGTGCCAGCAGCGTTAGCGGGCGCTCCACAGATACGCAGTATTTT	CASSVSGRSTDTQYF
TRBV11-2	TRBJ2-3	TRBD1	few	TGTGCCAGCAGCTTGGACAGGGCTGGGGATACGCAGTATTTT	CASSLDRAGDTQYF
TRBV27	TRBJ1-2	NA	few	TGTGCCAGCAGTTTCGCGGGTCACCTAAACTATGGCTACACCTTC	CASSFAGHLNYGYTF
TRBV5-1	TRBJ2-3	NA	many	TGCGCCAGCAGCTTGAGTAGCGGAACAGATACGCAGTATTTT	CASSLSSGTDTQYF
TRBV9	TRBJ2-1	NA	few	TGTGCCAGCAGCGTTTTCTTGTCGGACAATGAGCAGTTCTTC	CASSVFLSDNEQFF
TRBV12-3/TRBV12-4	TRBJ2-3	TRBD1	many	TGTGCCAGCAGAAAACAGGGGGCCGAGGGCACAGATACGCAGTATTTT	CASRKQGAEGTDTQYF
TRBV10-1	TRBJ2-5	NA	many	TGCGCCAGCAGTCGAAAAGGAGAGACCCAGTACTTC	CASSRKGETQYF
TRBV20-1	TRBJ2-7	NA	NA	TGCAGTGCTAGGGGGGGAAGCAGCTCCTACGAGCAGTACTTC	CSARGGSSSYEQYF
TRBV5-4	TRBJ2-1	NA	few	TGTGCCAGCAGCTTGGCGCAGGGGTCCACATACAATGAGCAGTTCTTC	CASSLAQGSTYNEQFF
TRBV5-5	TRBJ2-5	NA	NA	TGTGCCAGCAGCCATAAAGCCCTTCCGGGACAAGAGACCCAGTACTTC	CASSHKALPGQETQYF
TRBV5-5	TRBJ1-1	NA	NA	TGTGCCAGCAGCTTGGCCCTCCGGATGAACACTGAAGCTTTCTTT	CASSLALRMNTEAFF
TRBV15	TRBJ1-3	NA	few	TGTGCCACCAGCTCTACCCCCGGAAACACCATATATTTT	CATSSTPGNTIYF
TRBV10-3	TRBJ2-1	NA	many	TGTGCCATCAGTGACGGGGGCTACAATGAGCAGTTCTTC	CAISDGGYNEQFF
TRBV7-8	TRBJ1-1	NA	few	TGTGCCAGCAGCTTACAACCCACGGAGAACACTGAAGCTTTCTTT	CASSLQPTENTEAFF
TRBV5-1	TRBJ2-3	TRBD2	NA	TGCGCCAGCAGCTTACTAGCGGGGTCTAGCACAGATACGCAGTATTTT	CASSLLAGSSTDTQYF
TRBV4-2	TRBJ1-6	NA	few	TGTGCCAGCAGCTCAACAGCCAGTTCACCCCTCCACTTT	CASSSTASSPLHF